These T cell receptor beta chains were read from a single sample in a study of cytomegalovirus exposure and HLA in healthy donors. Using immunoSEQ multiplex PCR, the repertoire was profiled, and TCRdb retains in-frame clones only, with some absent. The sample lists 200,000 or so clones; over 65% were seen once. Material for sequencing was PBMCs. The receptors come from a man between 18 and 35 years old in good health and CMV-seropositive. The CDR3 runs from the conserved cysteine through the conserved F or W. Each record gives: CDR3 protein, CDR3 DNA, D gene, clone size, J gene, V gene. The D gene is left open where the match is weak. Some rows mark clone size as missing; the rest say once, few, many or name a class of expanded clone.

CDR3 protein: CASSIRQGNTEAFF; CDR3 DNA: TGCGCCAGCAGCATCAGACAGGGGAACACTGAAGCTTTCTTT; D gene: TRBD1; clone size: NA; J gene: TRBJ1-1; V gene: TRBV5-1
CDR3 protein: CASRGVIGGAETQYF; CDR3 DNA: TGTGCCAGCAGGGGAGTGATCGGGGGGGCAGAGACCCAGTACTTC; D gene: TRBD2; clone size: NA; J gene: TRBJ2-5; V gene: TRBV2
CDR3 protein: CASRGDTSQQYF; CDR3 DNA: TGTGCCAGCAGAGGAGACACTAGTCAACAGTACTTC; D gene: NA; clone size: NA; J gene: TRBJ2-7; V gene: TRBV2
CDR3 protein: CASSRGFEQFF; CDR3 DNA: TGTGCCAGCAGCCGGGGTTTTGAGCAGTTCTTC; D gene: NA; clone size: NA; J gene: TRBJ2-1; V gene: TRBV9
CDR3 protein: CASSPGLAGGYNEQFF; CDR3 DNA: TGTGCCAGCAGCCCGGGACTAGCGGGAGGGTACAATGAGCAGTTCTTC; D gene: TRBD2; clone size: NA; J gene: TRBJ2-1; V gene: TRBV11-3
CDR3 protein: CASRQPGTGGYEQYF; CDR3 DNA: TGTGCCAGCAGACAACCCGGGACAGGGGGCTACGAGCAGTACTTC; D gene: TRBD1; clone size: NA; J gene: TRBJ2-7; V gene: TRBV28
CDR3 protein: CASSEYGTGATEAFF; CDR3 DNA: TGTGCCAGCAGTGAATACGGGACAGGGGCCACTGAAGCTTTCTTT; D gene: TRBD1; clone size: NA; J gene: TRBJ1-1; V gene: TRBV25-1
CDR3 protein: CSVEGGDYGYTF; CDR3 DNA: TGCAGCGTTGAAGGGGGAGACTATGGCTACACCTTC; D gene: NA; clone size: few; J gene: TRBJ1-2; V gene: TRBV29-1
CDR3 protein: CSVSAGTGGDTQYF; CDR3 DNA: TGCAGCGTTTCCGCTGGGACAGGGGGAGATACGCAGTATTTT; D gene: TRBD1; clone size: NA; J gene: TRBJ2-3; V gene: TRBV29-1
CDR3 protein: CASSLGGSRYNEQFF; CDR3 DNA: TGTGCCAGCAGCTTAGGAGGCAGTCGATACAATGAGCAGTTCTTC; D gene: NA; clone size: NA; J gene: TRBJ2-1; V gene: TRBV7-7
CDR3 protein: CAWSLAGEQFF; CDR3 DNA: TGTGCCTGGAGTCTAGCGGGTGAGCAGTTCTTC; D gene: TRBD2; clone size: NA; J gene: TRBJ2-1; V gene: TRBV30
CDR3 protein: CASSERQGANTEAFF; CDR3 DNA: TGTGCCAGCAGCGAACGACAGGGAGCGAACACTGAAGCTTTCTTT; D gene: TRBD1; clone size: NA; J gene: TRBJ1-1; V gene: TRBV9
CDR3 protein: CASSLARTGGAEQYF; CDR3 DNA: TGTGCCAGCAGCTTAGCCAGGACAGGGGGCGCCGAGCAGTACTTC; D gene: TRBD1; clone size: NA; J gene: TRBJ2-7; V gene: TRBV7-6
CDR3 protein: CASSLRQGGNEQFF; CDR3 DNA: TGTGCCAGCAGCCTTAGACAGGGCGGGAATGAGCAGTTCTTC; D gene: TRBD1; clone size: NA; J gene: TRBJ2-1; V gene: TRBV11-1
CDR3 protein: CASSSTSGSNEQFF; CDR3 DNA: TGCGCCAGCAGCTCAACTAGCGGGAGCAATGAGCAGTTCTTC; D gene: TRBD2; clone size: NA; J gene: TRBJ2-1; V gene: TRBV5-1
CDR3 protein: CASSTWGGAGYEQYF; CDR3 DNA: TGTGCCAGCAGTACCTGGGGGGGCGCGGGGTACGAGCAGTACTTC; D gene: NA; clone size: NA; J gene: TRBJ2-7; V gene: TRBV25-1
CDR3 protein: CAWSSRDRGNTIYF; CDR3 DNA: TGTGCCTGGAGTAGCCGGGACAGAGGAAACACCATATATTTT; D gene: TRBD1; clone size: NA; J gene: TRBJ1-3; V gene: TRBV30
CDR3 protein: CASSPLQGAAGEQYF; CDR3 DNA: TGTGCCAGCAGTCCCTTACAGGGGGCAGCGGGCGAGCAGTACTTC; D gene: TRBD1; clone size: NA; J gene: TRBJ2-7; V gene: TRBV27
CDR3 protein: CASSDRVSTHRTDTQYF; CDR3 DNA: TGTGCCAGTAGTGACAGGGTCAGCACCCACCGCACAGATACGCAGTATTTT; D gene: TRBD1; clone size: NA; J gene: TRBJ2-3; V gene: TRBV19
CDR3 protein: CASTLPSRGEAFF; CDR3 DNA: TGTGCCAGCACCCTCCCTAGTAGAGGTGAAGCTTTCTTT; D gene: NA; clone size: NA; J gene: TRBJ1-1; V gene: TRBV27